Below, 25 T cell receptor beta chains from the same sample are listed, as sequenced in a study of cytomegalovirus exposure and HLA in healthy donors. The primer mix had 60 Vbeta and 13 Jbeta primers. Some clones are missing from TCRdb's copy, which holds only in-frame ones; the method was immunoSEQ multiplex PCR. Seen here are approximately 32,000 clones, around nine tenths observed once, and the top ten hold roughly 2.5%. The sequenced sample was PBMCs. The origin of the receptors is a woman younger than 35 in good health and CMV-seronegative.

This clone turned up a few times. Other DNA sequences in the sample encode the same CDR3. The CDR3 DNA reads as TGTGCCAGCAGCGGGACAGGTTACGAGCAGTACTTC. Translated, it gives CASSGTGYEQYF. The chain has TRBV9 and TRBJ2-7; 7 positions match TRBD1. Germline V gene sequence: CDR1 SGDLS, CDR2 YYNGEE. CDR3 size: 12 residues. The V segment lost 3 bases and the J segment 4 bases; nucleotides outside the gene matches: 1.

In its sample, this clone was seen once. The chain links TRBV5-5 to TRBJ2-2; 7 bases align to TRBD1. This CDR3 is 16 amino acids long. V lost 2 bases to trimming and J lost 0 bases; unmatched junction nucleotides: 4. CDR1 and CDR2 (germline): SGHKS, YYEKEE (reference sequence). CDR3: CASSFRTGSNTGELFF. CDR3 bases: TGTGCCAGCAGCTTTAGGACAGGATCGAACACCGGGGAGCTGTTTTTT.

The rearrangement uses TRBV18 and TRBJ2-1; D is possibly TRBD2 (6 bases). There are 13 residues in the CDR3. CDR1 and CDR2 from the germline V gene are KGHSH and LQKENI. V lost 8 bases and J 8 bases, leaving 16 bases between the germline ends. CDR3 nucleotides: TGTGCCAGCCATCCGGGAGAATGGTATGAGCAGTTCTTC. Translating it yields CASHPGEWYEQFF.

The chain is built from TRBV2 and TRBJ2-1, with D perhaps TRBD2 (5 bases). Germline-derived CDR1 and CDR2 are SNHLY and FYNNEI. The CDR3 loop spans 16 amino acids. V lost 5 bases, J lost 7 bases, and 21 bases lay in between. CDR3 amino acids: CASSKTPGSPENEQFF. CDR3 coding DNA: TGTGCCAGCAGTAAAACTCCGGGATCCCCTGAGAATGAGCAGTTCTTC.

The chain couples TRBV5-6 to TRBJ2-1; the D is unclear. Trimming removed 1 base from V and 0 bases from J, with 8 bases in between. This CDR3 has 15 amino acids. Germline V gives CDR1 SGHDT, CDR2 YYEEEE. The chain's CDR3 is CASSLLQSSYNEQFF. The CDR3 bases are TGTGCCAGCAGCTTGTTACAATCCTCCTACAATGAGCAGTTCTTC.

The chain recombines TRBV7-9 with TRBJ2-7; the match to TRBD2 covers 12 bases. Germline V gene data show CDR1 as SEHNR and CDR2 as FQNEAQ (reference sequence). V trimming: 5 bases; J trimming: 0 bases; junction bases outside the gene matches: 8. CDR3 size: 17 residues. This chain's CDR3 is CASSPGTTSGSSYEQYF. CDR3 sequence (DNA): TGTGCCAGCAGCCCAGGCACGACTAGCGGGAGCTCCTACGAGCAGTACTTC.

The chain couples TRBV10-3 to TRBJ2-7; 9 bases line up with TRBD2. CDR3 size: 15 residues. From germline, CDR1 is ENHRY and CDR2 SYGVKD. V shed 2 bases and J 0 bases; nucleotides not matched to a gene: 2. CDR3 bases: TGTGCCATCAGTGAGGCGACTAGCGGCTCCTACGAGCAGTACTTC. Protein product: CAISEATSGSYEQYF.

In regard to this clone: One end of the junction does not line up with germline, which may come from a read error. The chain links TRBV5-8 to TRBJ2-7; TRBD2 aligns across 8 bases. Looked up from germline, CDR1 is SGHTS and CDR2 is YDEGEE. The CDR3 covers 12 residues. DNA for the CDR3: TGTGCCAGCAGCTTGGACGGGAGGGCTTCTCGCTTC. Translating gives CASSLDGRASRF.

V and J are TRBV5-1 and TRBJ2-3, with 10 positions matching TRBD2. The CDR3 extends over 18 amino acids. Germline V gene data show CDR1 as SGHRS and CDR2 as YFSETQ. Trimming at V came to 3 bases and at J to 4 bases, leaving 14 bases not matched to a gene. CDR3 sequence reads: CASSSASGRALLADTQYF. Written as DNA, the CDR3 is TGCGCCAGCAGCTCCGCCAGCGGGAGGGCCCTCTTGGCAGATACGCAGTATTTT.

This sequence joins TRBV30 and TRBJ1-2, with D maybe TRBD1 (6 bases). V lost 8 bases and J lost 1, with 8 bases in between. Per germline, CDR1 GTSNPN and CDR2 SVGIG (reference sequence). This CDR3 comprises 11 residues. This chain's CDR3 is CAGGRNYGYTF. CDR3 coding DNA: TGTGCCGGGGGCCGTAACTATGGCTACACCTTC. Together with reference TRBV30 and TRBJ1-2, the CDR3 gives the full variable domain: SQTIHQWPATLVQPVGSPLSLECTVEGTSNPNLYWYRQAAGRGLQLLFYSVGIGQISSEVPQNLSASRPQDRQFILSSKKLLLSDSGFYLCAGGRNYGYTFGSGTRLTVV.

The chain has TRBV27 and TRBJ1-1, with 9 bases matching TRBD1. V was clipped by 6 bases and J by 0 bases; unmatched bases: 5. Germline V gene lookup returns CDR1 MNHEY and CDR2 SMNVEV (reference sequence). The CDR3 is 15 amino acids. CDR3 coding DNA: TGTGCCAGCAGCCACGGACAGGGGATGAACACTGAAGCTTTCTTT. Protein sequence: CASSHGQGMNTEAFF.

This rearrangement joins TRBV19 to TRBJ2-7; D call uncertain. Per germline, CDR1 LNHDA and CDR2 SQIVND (reference sequence). V gave up 7 bases and J gave up 5 bases, with 9 bases separating them. This CDR3 contains 11 residues. The CDR3 DNA sequence: TGTGCCAGTATATCCTGGCACGAGCAGTACTTC. Its translation is CASISWHEQYF.

The genes are TRBV28 and TRBJ1-1; the D gene is possibly TRBD1 (6 bases). CDR3 length equals 13 residues. Trimming shortened V by 3 bases and J by 3 bases, and 8 bases separated the two germline ends. Germline CDR1 MDHEN, CDR2 SYDVKM. This CDR3 is CASSLDRYTEAFF. CDR3 coding DNA: TGTGCCAGCAGTTTGGACAGATACACTGAAGCTTTCTTT. Full variable domain (remainder filled in from reference TRBV28 and TRBJ1-1): DVKVTQSSRYLVKRTGEKVFLECVQDMDHENMFWYRQDPGLGLRLIYFSYDVKMKEKGDIPEGYSVSREKKERFSLILESASTNQTSMYLCASSLDRYTEAFFGQGTRLTVV.

V and J are TRBV27 and TRBJ2-3; 9 nucleotides agree with TRBD2. Per the germline V gene, CDR1 is MNHEY and CDR2 is SMNVEV (reference sequence). The CDR3 extends over 15 amino acids. The V segment lost 1 base and the J segment 3 bases; nucleotides outside the gene matches: 2. The CDR3 sequence is CASSLWAGGTDTQYF. The CDR3 coding sequence is TGTGCCAGCAGTTTATGGGCGGGAGGGACAGATACGCAGTATTTT.

The genes are TRBV5-4 and TRBJ2-1, with TRBD2 matching 9 bases. V lost 4 bases to trimming and J lost 10 bases; unmatched junction nucleotides: 15. The CDR3 spans 16 residues. Germline CDR1 is SGHNT and CDR2 is YYREEE (reference sequence). The CDR3 region is CASSPPGTSLYKEQFF. The CDR3 DNA follows: TGTGCCAGCAGCCCGCCCGGGACTAGCCTCTATAAAGAGCAGTTCTTC.

Worth noting for this clone: Other DNA sequences within the sample encode an identical CDR3. This sequence joins TRBV7-9 and TRBJ2-2, with a possible D match to TRBD2 (5 bases). The CDR3 totals 16 residues. V lost 2 bases and J lost 3, with 13 bases in between. From germline, CDR1 is SEHNR and CDR2 FQNEAQ (reference sequence). CDR3 region: CASSLPPAAYTGELFF. The DNA for the CDR3 is TGTGCCAGCAGCTTACCCCCAGCGGCGTACACCGGGGAGCTGTTTTTT.

This chain uses TRBV5-1 with TRBJ2-7; D perhaps matches TRBD1 (5 bases). In germline, CDR1 is SGHRS, CDR2 YFSETQ. V was clipped by 3 bases and J by 0 bases, with 10 bases between them. The CDR3 contains 14 residues. This CDR3 reads CASSSTAGSYEQYF. DNA for the CDR3: TGCGCCAGCAGCTCGACAGCAGGCTCCTACGAGCAGTACTTC.

The chain is built from TRBV7-6 and TRBJ2-7; 16 bases are a match to TRBD2. This CDR3 has 18 residues. Germline trimming cut 5 bases from V and 4 bases from J; bases unmatched to any gene: 11. Germline V gives CDR1 SGHVS, CDR2 FNYEAQ. CDR3 nucleotides: TGTGCCAGCAGCCCAAGCGGGGGACTAGCGGGAGGGCTTTACGAGCAGTACTTC. Translated, it gives CASSPSGGLAGGLYEQYF. The entire variable domain, with the rest obtained from reference TRBV7-6 and TRBJ2-7, is as follows: GAGVSQSPRYKVTKRGQDVALRCDPISGHVSLYWYRQALGQGPEFLTYFNYEAQQDKSGLPNDRFSAERPEGSISTLTIQRTEQRDSAMYRCASSPSGGLAGGLYEQYFGPGTRLTVT.

With respect to this clone: Its ends do not fully match the called genes, so a read error is possible. The identical CDR3 is also encoded by other nucleotide sequences in the sample. The gene calls are TRBV6-5 and TRBJ1-6; no clear D gene. CDR1 and CDR2 (germline): MNHEY, SVGAGI. The CDR3 spans 16 residues. The CDR3 region is CASSFAASSYNSPLHF. In nucleotides, the CDR3 is TGTGCCAGCAGTTTCGCAGCGAGCTCCTATAATTCCCCCCTCCACTTT.

V usage is TRBV7-2 and J usage is TRBJ2-7, with 9 positions matching TRBD1. The germline V gene encodes CDR1 SGHTA and CDR2 FQGNSA. The CDR3 contains 13 residues. The trim removed 8 bases at V and 3 bases at J, leaving 5 bases unmatched. The CDR3 sequence: CASGTGSYYEQYF. The CDR3 nucleotides are TGTGCCAGCGGGACAGGGTCCTACTACGAGCAGTACTTC.

This chain connects TRBV28 to TRBJ1-5, with 9 bases fitting TRBD1. The length of the CDR3 is 18 residues. Unmatched junction bases numbered 14, after V lost 2 bases and J lost 6 bases. Per the germline V gene, CDR1 is MDHEN and CDR2 is SYDVKM. For the CDR3, the DNA is TGTGCCAGCAGTTTAGGACGGACAGGGGTGGTCGCACGTCAGCCCCAGCATTTT. Its translation is CASSLGRTGVVARQPQHF.

This chain uses TRBV18 with TRBJ2-3, with 8 bases aligning to TRBD2. This CDR3 spans 15 amino acids. The V gene's germline CDR1 is KGHSH and CDR2 LQKENI. V shed 6 bases, J shed 3 bases, and the junction held 8 bases outside the gene matches. CDR3 sequence: CASSNQRELTDTQYF. CDR3 sequence (DNA): TGTGCCAGCTCTAACCAGCGGGAGCTAACAGATACGCAGTATTTT.

The V and J genes are TRBV2 and TRBJ2-7, with 8 bases fitting TRBD2. The V gene end was trimmed by 7 bases and the J gene end by 6 bases; junction bases not matched to a gene: 8. From germline, CDR1 is SNHLY and CDR2 FYNNEI. The CDR3 consists of 13 residues. CDR3 in amino acids: CASTSAGASEQYF. Written as DNA, the CDR3 is TGTGCCAGCACCTCAGCGGGAGCGTCCGAGCAGTACTTC.

The rearrangement uses TRBV7-9 and TRBJ2-6; the match to TRBD1 covers 7 bases. The CDR3 runs 14 residues. The germline V gene has CDR1 SEHNR and CDR2 FQNEAQ (reference sequence). DNA for the CDR3: TGTTCCGCCATAACAGGGGCTGGGGCCAACGTCCTGACTTTC. It translates to CSAITGAGANVLTF. Variable domain in full (rest from reference TRBV7-9 and TRBJ2-6): DTGVSQNPRHKITKRGQNVTFRCDPISEHNRLYWYRQTLGQGPEFLTYFQNEAQLEKSRLLSDRFSAERPKGSFSTLEIQRTEQGDSAMYLCSAITGAGANVLTFGAGSRLTVL.

The V gene is TRBV10-2, the J gene TRBJ1-1, with 8 bases that match TRBD1. Trimming cost V 6 bases and J 5 bases; bases outside gene matches: 11. This CDR3 is built from 15 residues. Germline CDR1 and CDR2: WSHSY and SAAADI. The CDR3 coding sequence is TGCGCCAGCAGGGAGAACTGGACAGGGAAGACTGAAGCTTTCTTT. It specifies CASRENWTGKTEAFF.